The 2 T cell receptor beta chains below were found in one sample sequenced in a study of cytomegalovirus exposure and HLA in healthy donors. This PCR relied on a set of 60 Vbeta primers and 13 Jbeta primers. The protocol was immunoSEQ multiplex PCR, while the TCRdb copy is restricted to in-frame clones and leaves out a portion. The sample contains 310,000 or so clones, about 87% of which appear only once. The source material was PBMCs. The receptors derive from a woman aged 18-29 years in good health and CMV-seronegative.

With regard to this clone: A junction end diverges from the germline sequence, so it may reflect a read error. Other DNA sequences within the sample encode an identical CDR3. This chain joins TRBV2 and TRBJ1-6; D gene ambiguous. The CDR3 length is 14 residues. The germline CDR1 and CDR2 sequences are SNHLY and FYNNEI. CDR3 in DNA: TGTGCCAGCAGTGCCGGGTCCTATAATTCCCCCCTCCACTTT. Translation gives CASSAGSYNSPLHF.

The rearrangement uses TRBV7-6 and TRBJ2-5; the match to TRBD1 covers 9 bases. Germline-derived CDR1 and CDR2 are SGHVS and FNYEAQ. V dropped 1 base and J dropped 4; count of bases not matched to a gene: 10. This CDR3 has 17 amino acids. As DNA, the CDR3 is TGTGCCAGCAGCTTAGACCTCGGACAGGGGACGGGAGAGACCCAGTACTTC. Amino acid sequence: CASSLDLGQGTGETQYF. Variable domain in full (rest from reference TRBV7-6 and TRBJ2-5): GAGVSQSPRYKVTKRGQDVALRCDPISGHVSLYWYRQALGQGPEFLTYFNYEAQQDKSGLPNDRFSAERPEGSISTLTIQRTEQRDSAMYRCASSLDLGQGTGETQYFGPGTRLLVL.